This is a list of T cell receptor beta chains from one sample in a study of CD8 T cells in Susac syndrome. TCRdb called the immunoSEQ multiplex PCR reads again in MiXCR, with one record for every CDR3 protein. Among around 100,000 distinct CDR3 sequences listed, about 95% were seen once. The sample taken for sequencing was CD8+ T cells from PBMCs. These receptors all stem from a human donor with Susac syndrome. CDR3s include the opening cysteine and the closing phenylalanine or tryptophan. D genes are given only for firm matches. Clone sizes are given selectively: once, few, many, or a class where the clone is expanded.

abundance	d_gene	v_gene	j_gene	CDR3aa
-	TRBD2	TRBV20-1	TRBJ2-1	CSARQLAESNEQFF
-	-	TRBV27	TRBJ2-3	CASSPTSGTDTQYF
-	-	TRBV18	TRBJ1-5	CASSPGQREYQPQHF
-	-	TRBV6-5	TRBJ2-7	CASSSEGPYYEQYF
-	TRBD2	TRBV25-1	TRBJ2-1	CASTGLAGRNEQFF
-	-	TRBV10-3	TRBJ2-5	CAISESGETQYF
-	-	TRBV20-1	TRBJ2-5	CSARDSRGSWTQYF
-	-	TRBV28	TRBJ2-7	CASSFGFRGSYEQYF
few	-	TRBV7-6	TRBJ2-3	CASSLAGGTDTQYF
-	TRBD2	TRBV20-1	TRBJ2-5	CSARNPLAGGKETQYF
once	TRBD2	TRBV7-3	TRBJ2-1	CASGSLADYNEQFF
-	TRBD2	TRBV14	TRBJ2-1	CASSQDTSGSLMQFF
-	-	TRBV20-1	TRBJ2-2	CSAFTGTFGELFF
-	TRBD2	TRBV11-2	TRBJ2-7	CASNSGVAGGTTYEQYF
-	TRBD2	TRBV20-1	TRBJ2-1	CSASGLADGNEQFF
once	TRBD1	TRBV6-5	TRBJ1-1	CASSSTMRPGTGNTEAFF
-	-	TRBV9	TRBJ2-2	CASSVGGSELFF
-	-	TRBV6-5	TRBJ1-5	CASSSALSNQPQHF
-	-	TRBV20-1	TRBJ2-7	CSASSPGQMTYEQYF
once	-	TRBV29-1	TRBJ1-2	CSVLTTDTYGYTF
-	-	TRBV4-1	TRBJ2-7	CASSQAAISGGPSYEQYF
once	-	TRBV12-3/TRBV12-4	TRBJ2-2	CASSLGRRSGELFF
few	-	TRBV29-1	TRBJ2-5	CSVEADFPIGTQYF
-	-	TRBV12-3/TRBV12-4	TRBJ2-5	CASSFTVQETQYF
-	TRBD1	TRBV6-1	TRBJ2-2	CASSLAGGWNTGELFF
-	TRBD1	TRBV11-2	TRBJ2-7	CASSYGQGVGEQYF
-	TRBD1	TRBV5-6	TRBJ2-5	CASSLLTGNQETQYF
-	-	TRBV20-1	TRBJ2-3	CSATGRSMGTDTQYF
few	-	TRBV4-1	TRBJ1-1	CASSQVDRENTEAFF